The entry below gives a single TCR beta chain sequence along with its context. The record originates from a study of blood T cell repertoires in COVID-19. Background on the study: COVID-19 samples collected from the United States, Italy and Spain covered acute and convalescent phases. In each case, the material was cDNA or gDNA derived from T cells, B-cell-depleted T cells, or PBMCs.

How the authors handled the data: Estimation of nucleated cell counts was performed using reference gene primer amplification. Sequencing used immunoSEQ multiplex PCR; TCRdb keeps in-frame clones, though not all of them. Clone size and V and J calls were adopted from that table, with D and trimming inferred from the DNA. Here the sample spans about 240,000 clones, roughly 91% being singletons. Trimming took 3 bases from V and 5 from J, leaving 14 bases between them. The CDR3 loop spans 15 amino acids. Germline V gene data show CDR1 as SNHLY and CDR2 as FYNNEI. The sample taken for sequencing was peripheral blood. This TCR was sampled from a woman in her thirties or forties who had recovered from COVID-19. The chain carries TRBV2 and TRBJ1-5; D not certain. CDR3 sequence: CASSEALGRYQPQHF. DNA of the CDR3: TGTGCCAGCAGTGAGGCTCTAGGGAGGTATCAGCCCCAGCATTTT.